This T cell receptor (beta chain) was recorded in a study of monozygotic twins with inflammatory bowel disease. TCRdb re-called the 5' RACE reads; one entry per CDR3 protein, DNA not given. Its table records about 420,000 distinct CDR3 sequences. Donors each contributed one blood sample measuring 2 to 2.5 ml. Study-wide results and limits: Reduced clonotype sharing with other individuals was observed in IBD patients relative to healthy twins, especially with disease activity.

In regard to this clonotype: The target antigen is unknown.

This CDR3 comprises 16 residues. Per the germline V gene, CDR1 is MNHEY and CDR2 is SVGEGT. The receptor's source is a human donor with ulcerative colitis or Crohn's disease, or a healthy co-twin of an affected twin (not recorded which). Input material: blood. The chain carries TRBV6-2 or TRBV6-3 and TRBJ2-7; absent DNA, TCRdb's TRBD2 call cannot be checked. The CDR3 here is CASSYSLSGGPYEQYF.